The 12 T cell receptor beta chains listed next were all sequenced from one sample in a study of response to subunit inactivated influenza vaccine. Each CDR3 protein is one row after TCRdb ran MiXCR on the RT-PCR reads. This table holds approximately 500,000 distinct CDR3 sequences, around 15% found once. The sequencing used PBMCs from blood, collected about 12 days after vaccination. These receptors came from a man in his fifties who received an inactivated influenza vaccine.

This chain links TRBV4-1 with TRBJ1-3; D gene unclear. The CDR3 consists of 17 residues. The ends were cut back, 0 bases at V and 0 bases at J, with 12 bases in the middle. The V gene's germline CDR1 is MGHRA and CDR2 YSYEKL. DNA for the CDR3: TGCGCCAGCAGCCAAGATCTGACTGCACGCTCTGGAAACACCATATATTTT. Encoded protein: CASSQDLTARSGNTIYF.

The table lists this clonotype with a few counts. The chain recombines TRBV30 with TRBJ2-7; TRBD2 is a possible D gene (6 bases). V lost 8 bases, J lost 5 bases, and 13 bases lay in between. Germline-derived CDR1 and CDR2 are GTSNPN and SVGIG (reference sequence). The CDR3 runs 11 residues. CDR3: CAGNGGNEQYF. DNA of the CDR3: TGTGCCGGGAACGGGGGAAACGAGCAGTACTTC.

The CDR3 is CAITLGPGQGNTGELFF. The DNA for the CDR3 is TGTGCCATCACTTTGGGTCCGGGACAGGGGAATACCGGGGAGCTGTTTTTT. The chain is built from TRBV10-3 and TRBJ2-2; 10 bases align to TRBD1. The CDR3 covers 17 residues. Losses at the gene ends were 7 bases for V and 5 bases for J; bases not matched to a gene: 13. Germline-derived CDR1 and CDR2 are ENHRY and SYGVKD.

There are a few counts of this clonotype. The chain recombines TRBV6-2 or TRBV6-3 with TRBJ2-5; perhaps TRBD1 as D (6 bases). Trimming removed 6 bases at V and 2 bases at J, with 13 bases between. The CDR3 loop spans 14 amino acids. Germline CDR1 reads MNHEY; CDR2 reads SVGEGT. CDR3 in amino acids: CASRKRDKQETQYF. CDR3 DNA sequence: TGTGCCAGCAGGAAGAGGGACAAACAAGAGACCCAGTACTTC.

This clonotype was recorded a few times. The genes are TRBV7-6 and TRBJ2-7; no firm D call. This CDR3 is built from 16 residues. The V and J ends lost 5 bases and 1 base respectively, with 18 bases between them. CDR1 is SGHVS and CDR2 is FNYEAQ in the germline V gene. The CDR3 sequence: CASSTPRTVGSYEQYF. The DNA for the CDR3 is TGTGCCAGCAGCACACCCCGCACAGTGGGGTCCTACGAGCAGTACTTC.

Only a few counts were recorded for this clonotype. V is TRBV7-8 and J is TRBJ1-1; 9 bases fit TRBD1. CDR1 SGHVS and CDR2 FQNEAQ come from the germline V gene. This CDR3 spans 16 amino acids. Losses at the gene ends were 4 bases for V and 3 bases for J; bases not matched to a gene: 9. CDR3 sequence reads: CASSSNRDRVYTEAFF. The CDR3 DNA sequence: TGTGCCAGCAGCTCGAACCGGGACAGGGTTTACACTGAAGCTTTCTTT.

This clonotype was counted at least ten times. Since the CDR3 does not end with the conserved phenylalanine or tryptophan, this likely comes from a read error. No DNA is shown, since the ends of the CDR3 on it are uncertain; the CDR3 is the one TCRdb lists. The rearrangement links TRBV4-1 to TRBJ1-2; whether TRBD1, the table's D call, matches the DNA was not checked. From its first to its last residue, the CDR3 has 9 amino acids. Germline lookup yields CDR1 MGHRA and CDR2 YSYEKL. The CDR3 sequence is CASSQSGTN.

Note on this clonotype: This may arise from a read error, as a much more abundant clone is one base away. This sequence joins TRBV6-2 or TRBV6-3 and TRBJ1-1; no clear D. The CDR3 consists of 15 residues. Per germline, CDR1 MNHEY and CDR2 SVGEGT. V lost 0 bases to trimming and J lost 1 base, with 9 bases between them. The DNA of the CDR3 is TGTGCCAGCAGTTACTCGAATCCAGGGAACACTGAAGCTTTCTTT. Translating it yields CASSYSNPGNTEAFF.

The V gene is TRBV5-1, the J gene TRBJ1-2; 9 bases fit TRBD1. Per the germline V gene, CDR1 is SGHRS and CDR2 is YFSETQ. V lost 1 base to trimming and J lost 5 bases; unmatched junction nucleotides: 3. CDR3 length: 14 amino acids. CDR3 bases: TGCGCCAGCAGCTTGCCGGACAGGGGATATGGCTACACCTTC. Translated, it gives CASSLPDRGYGYTF.

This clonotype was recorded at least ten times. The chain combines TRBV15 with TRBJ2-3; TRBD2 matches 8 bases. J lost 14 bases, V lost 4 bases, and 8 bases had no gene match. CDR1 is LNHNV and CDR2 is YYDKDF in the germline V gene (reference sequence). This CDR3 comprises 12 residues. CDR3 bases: TGTGCCACCAGCACGAAAGCGGGAGTGTTGTATTTT. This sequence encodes CATSTKAGVLYF.

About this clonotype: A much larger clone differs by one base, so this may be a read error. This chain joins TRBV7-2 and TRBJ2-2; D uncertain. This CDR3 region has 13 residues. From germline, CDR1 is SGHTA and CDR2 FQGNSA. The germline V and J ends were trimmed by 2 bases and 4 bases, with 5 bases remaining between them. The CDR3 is CASSLKSTGELFF. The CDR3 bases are TGTGCCAGCAGCTTAAAGAGCACCGGGGAGCTGTTTTTT. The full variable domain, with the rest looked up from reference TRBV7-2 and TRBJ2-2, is GAGVSQSPSNKVTEKGKDVELRCDPISGHTALYWYRQSLGQGLEFLIYFQGNSAPDKSGLPSDRFSAERTGGSVSTLTIQRTQQEDSAVYLCASSLKSTGELFFGEGSRLTVL.

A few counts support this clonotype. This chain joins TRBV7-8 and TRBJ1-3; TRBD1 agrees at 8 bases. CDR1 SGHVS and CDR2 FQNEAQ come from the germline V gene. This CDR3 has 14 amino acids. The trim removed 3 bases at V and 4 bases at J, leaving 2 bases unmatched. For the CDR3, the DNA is TGTGCCAGCAGCTTTGGACAGGGAGGAAACACCATATATTTT. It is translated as CASSFGQGGNTIYF.